Here is one TCR beta chain with its context. As yet, its antigen is unknown. The data were produced by immunoSEQ multiplex PCR, yet TCRdb's version contains in-frame clones alone and is incomplete. The ten top clones account for roughly 0.61%, within a sample of approximately 6,400 clones. This sample was included in a study of synovial regulatory T cells in juvenile arthritis. Study overall: Six or seven patients were on methotrexate and a few were untreated. Overall study findings and caveats: Blood Treg cells that were inflammation-associated showed lower TCR diversity than other blood Treg cells.

Sequenced: Treg cells from blood. Subset: remaining (HLA-DR-negative) circulating blood Treg cells. The origin of this receptor is a donor younger than 30 with juvenile idiopathic arthritis.

CDR3: CASSVDGDRNQPQHF. The chain uses TRBV9 and TRBJ1-5. CDR3 length: 15 amino acids. Only the protein is available. From germline, CDR1 is SGDLS and CDR2 YYNGEE. Using reference TRBV9 and TRBJ1-5 for the parts outside the CDR3, the full variable domain is DSGVTQTPKHLITATGQRVTLRCSPRSGDLSVYWYQQSLDQGLQFLIQYYNGEERAKGNILERFSAQQFPDLHSELNLSSLELGDSALYFCASSVDGDRNQPQHFGDGTRLSIL.